This T cell receptor (beta chain) was captured in a study of blood T cell repertoires in COVID-19. Study summary: Samples taken during acute and convalescent COVID-19 were collected in the United States, Italy and Spain. Sample material is recorded as cDNA or gDNA derived from T cells, B-cell-depleted T cells, or PBMCs.

CDR3 length: 14 residues. Per germline, CDR1 MNHEY and CDR2 SVGEGT. Trimming removed 4 bases from V and 3 bases from J, with 10 bases in between. Using immunoSEQ multiplex PCR, the repertoire was profiled, and TCRdb retains in-frame clones only, with some absent. Counted here are about 150,000 clones, more than 80% occurring once; the ten biggest clones make up around 15%. The Seattle patients, enrolled during active infection, were followed longitudinally. The chain employs TRBV6-2 or TRBV6-3 and TRBJ2-1; D is perhaps TRBD2 (6 bases). What was sequenced was peripheral blood. The receptor comes from a young man with COVID-19, enrolled during active disease. The CDR3 loop reads CASSSGAGYNEQFF. Here the CDR3 DNA reads TGTGCCAGCAGTTCCGGAGCGGGCTACAATGAGCAGTTCTTC.